This TCR beta chain was sequenced for a study of CD8+ T cells in alopecia areata (dated 2018 in TCRdb). Some background on the complete study: Treated patients were enrolled in an open-label pilot trial of oral tofacitinib at 5 to 10 mg twice daily for moderate-to-severe alopecia areata. Disease severity in treated patients was measured with the SALT score, which quantifies the percentage of affected scalp surface area. Scalp tissue and sorted CD4+ and CD8+ peripheral blood T cells from patchy and totalis/universalis alopecia areata patients and from healthy controls were covered by human TCRbeta sequencing. RNA came from the PAXgene miRNA kit for fixed scalp, the miRNeasy kit for PBMCs, and the RNeasy kit for mouse skin. Clonality in the scalp was compared among normal scalp (n=4), patchy alopecia areata scalp (n=8), and alopecia totalis/universalis scalp (n=8). Biopsies were taken from tofacitinib-treated patients at baseline and at 4 and 24 weeks of treatment, and a later scalp biopsy was taken in several of the tofacitinib-treated patients. Patients received tofacitinib for 6 to 18 months and were then followed off drug for 6 months to check for delayed response and recurrence. Amplification of TCRbeta CDR3 regions was done by immunoSEQ multiplex PCR using 35 Vbeta forward primers and 13 Jbeta reverse primers. In both human patients and the C3H/HeJ mouse model, the study applied high-throughput TCRbeta sequencing to look at T cell clonal expansion in alopecia areata.

Receptor amplification or capture employed the immunoSEQ multiplex PCR assay. For TCR sequencing, RNA was extracted from every sample and reverse transcribed into cDNA to serve as template. SuperScript III was used to make first-strand cDNA, primed with a 2:1 mix of oligo-dT and random hexamers. Amplification bias was assessed with a synthetic immune receptor repertoire, and residual bias was removed computationally. Per the authors' processing: After raw reads were preprocessed to remove errors, the CDR3 was defined following IMGT conventions as running from the conserved cysteine to phenylalanine. Clonality was calculated as 1 minus Shannon entropy normalized by log2 of the number of productive unique TCRs. Whether scalp clones were CD4 or CD8 was inferred by matching scalp TCRbeta sequences against CD4 and CD8 repertoires sorted from blood. TCRdb holds this immuneACCESS table with in-frame rearrangements only. Some clones are missing; in checked studies, unresolved V genes explain under half, and the rest has no known cause. The D gene and trimming were derived from the DNA, and the V and J assignments and clone size from that table. The sample data list approximately 200,000 clones, and roughly 60% of these were observed just once. Jointly, the top ten make up roughly 5% of the sample.

The CDR3 has 14 amino acids, counting the end cysteine and phenylalanine. The DNA shown is the 42-base CDR3, in frame from base 1. Relative to germline, V is 7 bases shorter and J is 0 bases shorter, with 12 bases between their ends. CDR1 and CDR2, looked up from the germline V gene (reference sequence), are SEHNR and FQNEAQ. As for this clone: The antigen it binds to is not known. No much larger clone exists at a distance of one base, and base qualities are not known.

Overall study results and their limits: Unlike mouse skin, where gammadelta T cells dominate, normal human skin contains resident alphabeta T cells that get sequenced too, which complicates analysis of the scalp TCR repertoire. Many expanded lesional clones persisted in scalp and blood during tofacitinib treatment, which may partly explain relapse after stopping treatment. With tofacitinib, both scalp clonality and the number of expanded CD8+ clones among the top 100 scalp clones went down significantly. Shared TCR sequences between patients were less evident than in mice, which may be partly attributable to HLA diversity in the patient population. Because the treated cohort was small and had only one nonresponder, larger studies are needed to examine links between baseline CD8+ expansion and response. Compared with normal scalp, lesional scalp, particularly in alopecia totalis/universalis, had higher clonality and more expanded CD8+ clones, which suggests antigenic drive.

In light of the paper, this sample's time point label describes: 20 to 30 weeks on oral tofacitinib. This specimen's treatment or condition label, per the study, means: oral pan-JAK inhibitor, 5-10 mg twice daily. Lesional scalp punch biopsies and peripheral blood were collected from alopecia areata patients. PBMCs were isolated by density centrifugation and stained for CD3, CD4 and CD8, and CD4+ and CD8+ T cells were sorted on a FACSAria. The receptor's source is a human donor with alopecia areata. The starting material was CD4+ T cells sorted from blood, obtained at week 24, from a patient treated with tofacitinib. Recombination linked TRBV7-9 to TRBJ1-1; a weak D assignment points to TRBD1 (5 bases agree). For the CDR3, the sequence is CASIQEGMNTEAFF. The DNA sequence is given as TGTGCCAGCATCCAGGAGGGGATGAACACTGAAGCTTTCTTT.